These 28 T cell receptor beta chains originate from one sample sequenced in a study of T cell clonality in common variable immunodeficiency. Clones were sequenced by immunoSEQ multiplex PCR, and TCRdb holds only the in-frame ones, with some missing. The sample includes some 44,000 clones, none of them occurring once. The sample consisted of peripheral blood mononuclear cells. The receptors originated from a person aged 18 to 70 in good health.

The table lists this clone with many counts. The CDR3 end lies 3 residues beyond the end of the read and is filled in from the germline J gene. The chain employs TRBV20-1 and TRBJ2-7; 10 nucleotides line up with TRBD2. Germline V gene sequence: CDR1 DFQATT, CDR2 SNEGSKA (reference sequence). The CDR3 is 13 amino acids. Unmatched junction bases numbered 5, after V lost 6 bases and J lost 3 bases. The CDR3 DNA, read in part, is TGCAGTGCCGACCCTAGCGGGAGCTACGAG. Its protein product is CSADPSGSYE. The whole CDR3 sequence is CSADPSGSYEQYF.

This clone was counted ten times or more. The sequenced fragment ends 3 residues before the CDR3 boundary, so the rest is inferred from the germline J gene. The chain employs TRBV6-2 or TRBV6-3 and TRBJ2-3, with 13 bases matching TRBD2. V gave up 6 bases and J gave up 6 bases; unmatched junction bases: 6. The CDR3 has 15 amino acids. CDR1 MNHEY and CDR2 SVGEGT come from the germline V gene. CDR3 amino acids: CASRGLAGVWDTQYF. Partial CDR3 DNA: TGTGCCAGCAGAGGACTAGCGGGAGTCTGGGATACG.

This clone was seen ten or more times. The CDR3 end is not reached by the read, which stops 3 residues before it; the germline J gene fills it in. V and J are TRBV20-1 and TRBJ1-5, with D unresolved. The ends were cut back, 4 bases at V and 5 bases at J, with 12 bases in the middle. This CDR3 has 13 residues. Per the germline V gene, CDR1 is DFQATT and CDR2 is SNEGSKA (reference sequence). Incomplete CDR3 DNA: TGCAGTGCTACCGGGGTAGCCGATCAGCCC. It is translated as CSATGVADQP. The whole CDR3 protein reads CSATGVADQPQHF.

This clone showed up many times. The read finishes 3 residues shy of the CDR3 end, and the germline J gene is used to complete it. J is TRBJ2-7 and V is TRBV4-2; TRBD1 matches at 9 bases. Per germline, CDR1 LGHNA and CDR2 YNFKEQ. The CDR3 has 17 residues. J was trimmed by 2 bases and V by 3 bases; bases with no gene match: 11. This CDR3 is CASSQLYTGQGTYEQYF. Partial CDR3 DNA: TGTGCCAGCAGCCAGCTATACACGGGACAGGGTACCTACGAG.

This clone was found many times. The read ends 3 residues before the CDR3 terminus; that terminus is restored from the germline J gene. V and J are TRBV29-1 and TRBJ1-4; 7 bases are a match to TRBD1. Germline V CDR1 and CDR2: SQVTM, ANQGSEA. The CDR3 is 13 amino acids. V was clipped by 7 bases and J by 2 bases; unmatched bases: 4. CDR3 sequence: CSAVTGTNEKLFF. The sequenced part of the CDR3 DNA is TGCAGCGCTGTGACAGGGACTAATGAAAAA.

On this clone itself: The read falls 3 residues short of the CDR3 end, and the missing part is taken from the germline J gene. The rearrangement uses TRBV25-1 and TRBJ2-7; D might be TRBD1 (5 bases). Trimming took off 8 bases at V and 2 bases at J, with 13 bases between the two ends. The CDR3 is made up of 13 amino acids. The germline CDR1 and CDR2 sequences are MGHDK and SYGVNS. The CDR3 loop reads CASLGHPTYEQYF. The part of the CDR3 DNA that was read is TGTGCCAGCCTTGGACATCCAACCTACGAG.

In this sample, this clone turned up many times. The CDR3 goes on 3 residues after the read ends, and that part is filled in from the germline J gene. The chain couples TRBV3-1 (or the pseudogene TRBV3-2) to TRBJ2-7; 9 bases map to TRBD2. CDR1 is LGHDT, CDR2 YNNKEL, per germline (reference sequence). This CDR3 contains 16 residues. The V segment lost 0 bases and the J segment 1 base; nucleotides outside the gene matches: 4. The sequenced CDR3 bases are TGTGCCAGCAGCCAAGAACTTAGCGGGAGTTCCTACGAG. Its protein product is CASSQELSGSSYE. The CDR3, in full, reads CASSQELSGSSYEQYF.

This clone appeared many times. The DNA ends 3 residues before the CDR3 does, and the rest of the CDR3 is filled in from the germline J gene. The genes are TRBV7-9 and TRBJ1-4; TRBD1 matches at 7 bases. Germline V gene data show CDR1 as SEHNR and CDR2 as FQNEAQ (reference sequence). This CDR3 comprises 15 residues. J gave up 6 bases and V 5 bases, and 9 bases lay outside the gene matches. The CDR3 bases that were read are TGTGCCAGCAGCAGAGGACAGGCCCGGGATGAAAAA. Amino acid sequence: CASSRGQARDEK. The entire CDR3 reads CASSRGQARDEKLFF. Full variable domain (rest looked up from reference TRBV7-9 and TRBJ1-4): DTGVSQNPRHKITKRGQNVTFRCDPISEHNRLYWYRQTLGQGPEFLTYFQNEAQLEKSRLLSDRFSAERPKGSFSTLEIQRTEQGDSAMYLCASSRGQARDEKLFFGSGTQLSVL.

This clone was seen at least ten times. The read terminates 3 residues before the CDR3 end, so the remaining end is supplied by the germline J gene. This chain links TRBV20-1 with TRBJ1-6; D possibly corresponds to TRBD1 (5 bases). V gave up 3 bases and J gave up 3 bases, with 12 bases separating them. Germline assignment: CDR1 DFQATT and CDR2 SNEGSKA (reference sequence). This CDR3 region has 15 residues. The CDR3: CSARAGGIYNSPLHF. CDR3 DNA, as far as it was read: TGCAGTGCTAGGGCGGGGGGAATCTATAATTCACCC.

This clone has ten or more counts. The CDR3 end falls 3 residues outside the read, so it is completed with the germline J gene. The rearrangement joins TRBV18 to TRBJ2-6; D possibly corresponds to TRBD1 (5 bases). The germline V gene has CDR1 KGHSH and CDR2 LQKENI. CDR3 length: 15 amino acids. The V end lost 2 bases, the J end lost 1 base, and 6 bases lay between the germline ends. The CDR3 DNA, read in part, is TGTGCCAGCTCACCAAGACAGTCTGGGGCCAACGTC. Amino acid sequence: CASSPRQSGANV. The whole CDR3 sequence reads CASSPRQSGANVLTF.

In this sample, this clone turned up many times. The observed sequence ends 3 residues before the CDR3 terminus, with the missing tail filled in from the germline J gene. V gene TRBV7-2 combines with J gene TRBJ2-1; D unclear. The CDR3 consists of 15 residues. Between the trimmed V and J ends, which lost 3 bases and 6 bases, there was a span of 15 bases. Germline V gene sequence: CDR1 SGHTA, CDR2 FQGNSA. Here the CDR3 reads CASSFGVGLGNEQFF. The DNA read from the CDR3 is TGTGCCAGCAGCTTTGGCGTGGGCTTGGGCAATGAG.

The table lists this clone with many counts. The read gets to within 3 residues of the CDR3 end, and the germline J gene fills in the rest. V gene TRBV19 combines with J gene TRBJ2-1; 12 nucleotides align to TRBD2. Germline CDR1 reads LNHDA; CDR2 reads SQIVND (reference sequence). The J segment lost 6 bases and the V segment lost 1 base, leaving 4 bases of the junction unmatched. The CDR3 spans 16 residues. The CDR3: CASSIGPSGRVNEQFF. The CDR3 DNA, read in part, is TGTGCCAGTAGTATAGGGCCTAGCGGGAGGGTCAATGAG.

Regarding this clone: Read data end 3 residues before the CDR3 end; the end is taken from the germline J gene. The chain joins TRBV20-1 to TRBJ2-5; 10 bases match TRBD2. Germline V lookup: CDR1 DFQATT, CDR2 SNEGSKA (reference sequence). J gave up 5 bases and V 3 bases, and 6 bases lay outside the gene matches. CDR3 length: 14 amino acids. The CDR3 DNA, read in part, is TGCAGTGCTAGTCCTAGCGGGGGCCGGGAGACC. Translating it yields CSASPSGGRET. The whole CDR3 is CSASPSGGRETQYF.

At least ten counts were recorded for this clone. The read finishes 3 residues shy of the CDR3 end, and the germline J gene is used to complete it. The rearrangement uses TRBV7-9 and TRBJ2-5; 9 bases match TRBD2. This CDR3 contains 14 residues. The V gene's germline CDR1 is SEHNR and CDR2 FQNEAQ (reference sequence). The J segment lost 2 bases and the V segment lost 4 bases, leaving 2 bases of the junction unmatched. CDR3 DNA (partial): TGTGCCAGCAGCTCTCTAGCGGGGCAAGAGACC. Translation: CASSSLAGQET. The complete CDR3 sequence is CASSSLAGQETQYF.

This clone was detected many times. The read finishes 3 residues shy of the CDR3 end, and the germline J gene is used to complete it. This sequence joins TRBV28 and TRBJ2-7; 9 nucleotides align to TRBD1. The CDR3 contains 15 residues. Germline V gene lookup returns CDR1 MDHEN and CDR2 SYDVKM. Germline trimming cut 4 bases from V and 5 bases from J; bases unmatched to any gene: 9. The part of the CDR3 DNA that was read is TGTGCCAGCAGTTGGCCCGGGACAGGGCACCACGAG. Translated: CASSWPGTGHHE. In full, the CDR3 reads CASSWPGTGHHEQYF.

At least ten counts were recorded for this clone. The read falls 3 residues short of the CDR3 end, and the missing part is taken from the germline J gene. This rearrangement joins TRBV7-9 to TRBJ2-7; D may be TRBD1 (5 bases). Germline loops: CDR1 SEHNR, CDR2 FQNEAQ (reference sequence). This CDR3 region has 15 residues. The V gene lost 0 bases and the J gene lost 4 bases, with 13 bases spanning the gap. The covered CDR3 bases are TGTGCCAGCAGCTTAGCGGGGCTAGTTGCGTACGAG. It encodes CASSLAGLVAYE. The CDR3 in its entirety is CASSLAGLVAYEQYF.

In this sample, this clone is medium-sized. The read ends 3 residues early relative to the CDR3; the germline J gene fills the gap. This chain links TRBV6-1 with TRBJ1-1; 12 bases match TRBD1. Germline-derived CDR1 and CDR2 are MNHNS and SASEGT. V lost 3 bases and J lost 6; bases outside the gene matches: 2. CDR3 length: 14 residues. The DNA read from the CDR3 is TGTGCCAGCAGTGAGGGACAGGGGGCTTCTGAA. Protein sequence: CASSEGQGASE. The CDR3 in its entirety is CASSEGQGASEAFF.

This clone was observed at least ten times. The read gets to within 3 residues of the CDR3 end, and the germline J gene fills in the rest. This chain joins TRBV5-1 and TRBJ2-4; 8 bases line up with TRBD1. The junction had 12 bases not matched to a gene; V was cut back by 4 bases and J by 0 bases. The CDR3 contains 18 residues. CDR1 SGHRS and CDR2 YFSETQ come from the germline V gene. The CDR3 sequence: CASSPGTGFNLAKNIQYF. The CDR3 bases that were read are TGCGCCAGCAGCCCGGGGACAGGTTTCAATCTAGCCAAAAACATT.

This clone came up many times. From the germline J gene comes the end of the CDR3, since the read stops 3 residues before it. The rearrangement joins TRBV19 to TRBJ2-2; 11 bases align to TRBD1. Germline V lookup: CDR1 LNHDA, CDR2 SQIVND (reference sequence). The CDR3 is made up of 15 amino acids. V lost 5 bases to trimming and J lost 7 bases; unmatched junction nucleotides: 6. The sequenced CDR3 bases are TGTGCCAGTAGTTCCGGGACAGGGGGAGTCGGGGAG. It codes for CASSSGTGGVGE. The entire CDR3 protein is CASSSGTGGVGELFF.

In this sample, this clone turned up many times. The CDR3 spells CASSSATSGNHEQYF. CDR3 DNA, as far as it was read: TGTGCCAGCAGCTCCGCGACTAGCGGGAATCACGAG. V gene TRBV7-2 combines with J gene TRBJ2-7; 11 bases are shared with TRBD2. The read ends 3 residues early relative to the CDR3; the germline J gene fills the gap. The CDR3 sequence is 15 residues long. Trimming at V came to 4 bases and at J to 5 bases, leaving 7 bases not matched to a gene. In germline, CDR1 is SGHTA, CDR2 FQGNSA.

In its sample, this clone was seen a few times. Given a far larger clone just one base away, this is likely a sequencing read error. The sequenced fragment ends 3 residues before the CDR3 boundary, so the rest is inferred from the germline J gene. This chain connects TRBV18 to TRBJ2-5; a possible D gene is TRBD1 (6 bases). The germline V and J ends were trimmed by 2 bases and 5 bases, with 12 bases remaining between them. The CDR3 runs to 14 residues. Per germline, CDR1 KGHSH and CDR2 LQKENI. This CDR3 is CASSPMNRAETQYF. CDR3 DNA (partial): TGTGCCAGCTCACCAATGAACAGGGCGGAGACC.

This clone was detected many times. The sequence runs out 3 residues before the end of the CDR3; the remainder is reconstructed from the germline J gene. The chain carries TRBV20-1 and TRBJ1-1, with D hard to call. Germline assignment: CDR1 DFQATT and CDR2 SNEGSKA (reference sequence). The V gene lost 3 bases and the J gene lost 5 bases, with 22 bases spanning the gap. The length of the CDR3 is 16 residues. The DNA read from the CDR3 is TGCAGTGCTAGTCCACCGGGCGCCCGGGGTAAGACTGAA. Protein product: CSASPPGARGKTE. The CDR3 in its entirety is CSASPPGARGKTEAFF.

This clone was observed at least ten times. The CDR3 extends 3 residues past the end of the read, so its final part is completed from the germline J gene. The chain uses TRBV28 and TRBJ2-1, with 7 bases fitting TRBD2. The CDR3 covers 15 residues. Germline CDR1 is MDHEN and CDR2 is SYDVKM. J gave up 9 bases and V 5 bases, and 13 bases lay outside the gene matches. The covered CDR3 bases are TGTGCCAGCAGTCCATCTCTTGGACTAGTAAGTGAG. Translation gives CASSPSLGLVSE. The entire CDR3 protein is CASSPSLGLVSEQFF. Full variable domain (outside the CDR3, taken from reference TRBV28 and TRBJ2-1): DVKVTQSSRYLVKRTGEKVFLECVQDMDHENMFWYRQDPGLGLRLIYFSYDVKMKEKGDIPEGYSVSREKKERFSLILESASTNQTSMYLCASSPSLGLVSEQFFGPGTRLTVL.

This clone was found many times. The read ends 3 residues before the CDR3 terminus; that terminus is restored from the germline J gene. The chain is built from TRBV2 and TRBJ2-1, with unresolved D. Germline V gene data show CDR1 as SNHLY and CDR2 as FYNNEI. V was trimmed by 2 bases and J by 0 bases, leaving 11 bases between them. The length of the CDR3 is 16 residues. Incomplete CDR3 DNA: TGTGCCAGCAGTGAATTTGGTCAGAGCTCCTACAATGAG. Residues: CASSEFGQSSYNE. The whole CDR3 region reads CASSEFGQSSYNEQFF. Based on the CDR3 plus reference TRBV2 and TRBJ2-1, the full variable domain is EPEVTQTPSHQVTQMGQEVILRCVPISNHLYFYWYRQILGQKVEFLVSFYNNEISEKSEIFDDQFSVERPDGSNFTLKIRSTKLEDSAMYFCASSEFGQSSYNEQFFGPGTRLTVL.

This clone occurred many times. The sequence runs out 3 residues before the end of the CDR3; the remainder is reconstructed from the germline J gene. This chain uses TRBV6-2 or TRBV6-3 with TRBJ1-1; D gene uncertain. Germline V gene data show CDR1 as MNHEY and CDR2 as SVGEGT. V was clipped by 5 bases and J by 3 bases, with 16 bases between them. The CDR3 covers 15 residues. This chain's CDR3 is CASSILAAGDTEAFF. The DNA read from the CDR3 is TGTGCCAGCAGTATACTCGCCGCCGGGGACACTGAA.

At least ten counts were recorded for this clone. With the read ending 3 residues before the CDR3 end, the germline J gene is used to fill in that end. The V and J genes are TRBV18 and TRBJ1-5, with TRBD1 matching over 8 bases. Germline loops: CDR1 KGHSH, CDR2 LQKENI. With V trimmed by 3 bases and J by 3 bases, 4 bases remained unmatched. The CDR3 is 15 amino acids. CDR3 bases read: TGTGCCAGCTCACCGAAGGACAGGGACAATCAGCCC. Translating gives CASSPKDRDNQP. The whole CDR3 protein reads CASSPKDRDNQPQHF. Combining the CDR3 with reference TRBV18 and TRBJ1-5 gives the whole variable domain NAGVMQNPRHLVRRRGQEARLRCSPMKGHSHVYWYRQLPEEGLKFMVYLQKENIIDESGMPKERFSAEFPKEGPSILRIQQVVRGDSAAYFCASSPKDRDNQPQHFGDGTRLSIL.

Many counts were recorded for this clone. The read terminates 3 residues before the CDR3 end, so the remaining end is supplied by the germline J gene. The rearrangement uses TRBV7-9 and TRBJ2-5; D ambiguous. The V end lost 5 bases, the J end lost 5 bases, and 3 bases lay between the germline ends. CDR1 SEHNR and CDR2 FQNEAQ come from the germline V gene (reference sequence). The CDR3 covers 10 residues. CDR3: CASSHETQYF. Partial CDR3 DNA: TGTGCCAGCAGCCATGAGACC.

This clone was counted ten times or more. The CDR3 loop is CASSSQGSLLLAFF. The sequenced part of the CDR3 DNA is TGTGCCAGCAGCTCACAGGGGTCCCTCCTTTTG. This chain connects TRBV13 to TRBJ1-1; TRBD1 aligns across 7 bases. The read ends 3 residues shy of where the CDR3 ends; the end is completed using the germline J gene. CDR1 PRHDT and CDR2 FYEKMQ come from the germline V gene (reference sequence). The CDR3 runs to 14 residues.